Below are 10 T cell receptor beta chains sequenced from a single sample in a study of cytomegalovirus exposure and HLA in healthy donors. It was with 60 Vbeta and 13 Jbeta primers that the PCR ran. Sequencing used immunoSEQ multiplex PCR; TCRdb keeps in-frame clones, though not all of them. Among tens of thousands of clones listed, approximately 84% were seen once. The material sequenced was PBMCs. Receptors were obtained from a man aged 18 to 29 in good health and CMV-seronegative.

V is TRBV30 and J is TRBJ2-1; a possible D gene is TRBD2 (5 bases). This CDR3 has 13 residues. The germline V gene has CDR1 GTSNPN and CDR2 SVGIG (reference sequence). Between the trimmed V and J ends, which lost 2 bases and 11 bases, there was a span of 16 bases. The CDR3 region is CAWSRVGEPKQFF. CDR3 in DNA: TGTGCCTGGAGTCGGGTCGGGGAACCGAAGCAGTTCTTC.

This clone showed up just a few times. The chain has TRBV28 and TRBJ1-1, with a possible D match to TRBD1 (5 bases). Germline values: CDR1 MDHEN, CDR2 SYDVKM. The CDR3 spans 12 residues. Trimming stripped 5 bases from V and 10 bases from J, with 14 bases between. CDR3 sequence (DNA): TGTGCCAGCAGTCCGCCTGAAAGGGGAGCTTTCTTT. It encodes CASSPPERGAFF.

The chain has TRBV11-2 and TRBJ1-4, with a possible D match to TRBD1 (6 bases). Germline lookup yields CDR1 SGHAT and CDR2 FQNNGV. Trimming stripped 7 bases from V and 4 bases from J, with 13 bases between. This CDR3 comprises 14 residues. CDR3 in amino acids: CASTRRTDNEKLFF. DNA for the CDR3: TGTGCCAGCACCAGGAGGACAGATAATGAAAAACTGTTTTTT.

This clone was counted a single time. The chain couples TRBV27 to TRBJ2-7, with a tentative D call TRBD2 (7 bases). Trimming pared 1 base from V and 4 bases from J, leaving 17 bases between. Germline V gives CDR1 MNHEY, CDR2 SMNVEV (reference sequence). The CDR3 spans 16 residues. The CDR3 protein is CASSLWGGAGVYEQYF. CDR3 in DNA: TGTGCCAGCAGTTTATGGGGGGGGGCTGGTGTGTACGAGCAGTACTTC.

This clone turned up a few times. The rearrangement uses TRBV25-1 and TRBJ2-7; possible D gene TRBD1, 5 bases. The CDR3 is 14 amino acids. Germline V gene data show CDR1 as MGHDK and CDR2 as SYGVNS. Trimming stripped 3 bases from V and 4 bases from J, with 13 bases between. The DNA for the CDR3 is TGTGCCAGCAGTGATTGGCAGGGTGGGTACGAGCAGTACTTC. Translation gives CASSDWQGGYEQYF.

The chain is built from TRBV4-3 and TRBJ1-3, with D tentatively TRBD1 (5 bases). Germline V gene lookup returns CDR1 LGHNA and CDR2 YSLEER. The length of the CDR3 is 14 residues. Trimming stripped 5 bases from V and 4 bases from J, with 12 bases between. The CDR3 region has the DNA TGCGCCAGCAGCACGACAGTAACAGGAAACACCATATATTTT. Translating gives CASSTTVTGNTIYF.

J is TRBJ1-2 and V is TRBV29-1; TRBD1 matches 9 bases. CDR1 SQVTM and CDR2 ANQGSEA come from the germline V gene. Unmatched junction bases numbered 11, after V lost 6 bases and J lost 3 bases. This CDR3 has 15 residues. The CDR3 DNA reads as TGCAGCGTGGGGGACAGGGTTTTGGGGGACTATGGCTACACCTTC. Translating gives CSVGDRVLGDYGYTF.

This clone appeared a single time. The chain recombines TRBV28 with TRBJ2-5; maybe TRBD1 (5 bases). The V end was cut by 6 bases, the J end by 5 bases, with 19 bases between. The length of the CDR3 is 15 residues. The germline gives CDR1 MDHEN, CDR2 SYDVKM. CDR3 nucleotide sequence: TGTGCCAGCAGCTACCAGGGCTATGTAGGGGAGACCCAGTACTTC. Translation gives CASSYQGYVGETQYF.

This clone occurred a few times. The CDR3 bases are TGTGCCAGCAGCAGAAGGACAGGGGGGCAAGAGACCCAGTACTTC. This translates into CASSRRTGGQETQYF. The chain joins TRBV11-2 to TRBJ2-5, with 10 bases matching TRBD1. CDR3 length equals 15 residues. The germline gives CDR1 SGHAT, CDR2 FQNNGV. J was trimmed by 2 bases and V by 5 bases; bases with no gene match: 5.

CDR3 DNA: TGTGCCAGCAGCTTGGGGGCTACCTTAACCTACGAGCAGTACTTC. Translating it yields CASSLGATLTYEQYF. J is TRBJ2-7 and V is TRBV5-6; no firm D call. Germline V gives CDR1 SGHDT, CDR2 YYEEEE. The CDR3 is 15 amino acids. Trimming took off 0 bases at V and 2 bases at J, with 12 bases between the two ends.